The rows below give T cell receptor beta chains drawn from one sample of a study of patients and donors after allogeneic stem cell transplantation. TCRdb re-called the RT-PCR reads through MiXCR, storing one row per CDR3 protein. The table includes about 110,000 distinct CDR3 sequences, around 38% detected once. Specimen: blood, either unsorted or a sorted T cell fraction (not recorded which). All receptors come from a human donor who was either an allogeneic HSCT recipient or a stem cell or donor lymphocyte infusion donor (not recorded which). It is not recorded whose cells these are; they may come from a transplant donor. Both conserved end residues are part of each CDR3. Fields, in order: V gene, clone size, J gene, D gene, CDR3 DNA, CDR3 protein. D genes are given only for firm matches. Not every row has a clone size; where given, it reads once, few, many or a size class.

TRBV7-3,few,TRBJ2-3,.,TGTGCCAGCAGCCCCAGTGGGCATACGCAGTATTTT,CASSPSGHTQYF
TRBV5-1,.,TRBJ1-2,.,TGCGCCAGCAGCTTGAAACGGACCTATTGCTACACCTTC,CASSLKRTYCYTF
TRBV12-3/TRBV12-4,.,TRBJ2-7,TRBD2,TGTGCCAGCAGTTTGCGGCGGGGGTCCCACGAGCAGTACTTC,CASSLRRGSHEQYF
TRBV10-1,many,TRBJ1-6,TRBD1,TGCGCCAGCAGCACCGGGACAGTCAATTCACCCCTCCACTTT,CASSTGTVNSPLHF
TRBV20-1,.,TRBJ1-3,.,TGCAGTGCTAGAGAGTCCGGACTGAGCTCTGGAAACACCATATATTTT,CSARESGLSSGNTIYF
TRBV10-3,.,TRBJ2-5,TRBD2,TGTGCCATCAGTGAGGTAGCGGGAGGGACCCAGTACTTC,CAISEVAGGTQYF
TRBV7-2,.,TRBJ2-5,TRBD1,TGTGCCAGCAGCAGAGGGCGCCCAGGGGGAGAGACCCAGTACTTC,CASSRGRPGGETQYF
TRBV5-6,.,TRBJ2-5,.,TGTGCCAGCAGCTTATCCGGGGCTGAGGAGACCCAGTACTTC,CASSLSGAEETQYF
TRBV19,.,TRBJ1-4,.,TGTGCCAGTAGTCATCGGGCAACTAATGAAAAACTGTTTTTT,CASSHRATNEKLFF
TRBV24-1,.,TRBJ2-5,.,TGTGCCACCAGTGATTTGCAACAGGGAGGAGAGACCCAGTACTTC,CATSDLQQGGETQYF
TRBV12-3/TRBV12-4,medium-sized,TRBJ1-5,.,TGTGCCAGCAGTTACGGGGGACGGCAGCCCCAGCATTTT,CASSYGGRQPQHF
TRBV7-9,.,TRBJ2-2,TRBD2,TGTGCCAGCAGCGCGACTAGCGGGAGGATTACCGGGGAGCTGTTTTTT,CASSATSGRITGELFF
TRBV7-3,.,TRBJ2-1,.,TGTGCCAGCAGCTTAAGTCTGGCAAATGAGCAGTTCTTC,CASSLSLANEQFF
TRBV2,.,TRBJ2-4,TRBD1,TGTGCCAGCAGGGACAGGAGGATTGGAGCCAAAAACATTCAGTACTTC,CASRDRRIGAKNIQYF
TRBV27,many,TRBJ1-2,.,TGTGCCAGCCCTATATATGGCTACACCTTC,CASPIYGYTF
TRBV24-1,.,TRBJ1-2,.,TGTGCCACCAGTGACCCGAACTATGGCTACACCTTC,CATSDPNYGYTF
TRBV6-5,few,TRBJ2-3,TRBD2,TGTGCCAGCAGTTATTTTCTAGCGGGAGTGCCAGATACGCAGTATTTT,CASSYFLAGVPDTQYF
TRBV6-5,many,TRBJ1-1,.,TGTGCCAGCAGGCCCGCAGGAGTGCCTCAAGCTTTCTTT,CASRPAGVPQAFF
TRBV7-2,few,TRBJ2-3,TRBD1,TGTGCCAGCAGCGTCAGGGGGCGCGAAGATACGCAGTATTTT,CASSVRGREDTQYF
TRBV7-2,.,TRBJ2-4,TRBD1,TGTGCCAGCAGCCCCGGACAGGAAAACATTCAGTACTTC,CASSPGQENIQYF
TRBV24-1,.,TRBJ2-1,.,TGTGCCACCAGTGAACCGACTAGTTGGCGTAATGAGCAGTTCTTC,CATSEPTSWRNEQFF
TRBV29-1,.,TRBJ2-7,TRBD1,TGCAGCGTTGCCCGGGACAGGGAGGGAAACGAGCAGTACTTC,CSVARDREGNEQYF
TRBV29-1,.,TRBJ2-7,.,TGCAGCGCCGCCGCCGGGACGGATGTTTACGAGCAGTACTTC,CSAAAGTDVYEQYF
TRBV7-2,.,TRBJ2-3,TRBD2,TGTGCCAGCAGCAATAGCGGGAGTCGTGGAGATACGCAGTATTTT,CASSNSGSRGDTQYF
TRBV9,.,TRBJ2-5,.,TGTGCCAGCAGCGTAAACGGACGCACGCAAGAGACCCAGTACTTC,CASSVNGRTQETQYF
TRBV4-3,.,TRBJ2-7,TRBD2,TGCGCCAGCAGCCAAGGTCTAGCGGGGCCCATCGAGCAGTACTTC,CASSQGLAGPIEQYF
TRBV12-3/TRBV12-4,.,TRBJ2-5,.,TGTGCCAGCAGTTTAGGGGGGAAGGAGACCCAGTACTTC,CASSLGGKETQYF
TRBV20-1,.,TRBJ2-3,.,.,CSARASWGGGIYF
TRBV7-2,.,TRBJ2-3,TRBD1,TGTGCCAGCAGCCCTCTCGGGACAGTTGATACGCAGTATTTT,CASSPLGTVDTQYF
TRBV7-9,.,TRBJ1-6,.,TGTGCCAGCAGCTTGGGGACGGTGAATTCACCCCTCCACTTT,CASSLGTVNSPLHF
TRBV10-3,.,TRBJ1-5,.,TGTGCCATCAGTGAGTTAATGGATCAGCCCCAGCATTTT,CAISELMDQPQHF
TRBV28,.,TRBJ2-7,.,TGTGCCAGCAGTTTAGGCAGGAGGGGGCAGTACTTC,CASSLGRRGQYF
TRBV24-1,few,TRBJ1-2,.,TGTGCCACCAGTGACCCGTCCGGCTACACCTTC,CATSDPSGYTF
TRBV29-1,few,TRBJ2-1,.,TGCAGCGTTCTTCGTCGACTCCAAACCAATGAGCAGTTCTTC,CSVLRRLQTNEQFF
TRBV12-3/TRBV12-4,.,TRBJ1-3,.,TGTGCCAGCACCCCTGGGGCGTCGGGAAACACCATATATTTT,CASTPGASGNTIYF
TRBV7-9,.,TRBJ1-5,.,TGTGCCAGCAGCCCGGGACACCCCCGGAATCAGCCCCAGCATTTT,CASSPGHPRNQPQHF
TRBV29-1,.,TRBJ2-1,TRBD2,TGCAGCGTTGACCACAAAGGCCGGGGACGGCTAGCGGGAGGACATGAGCAGTTCTTC,CSVDHKGRGRLAGGHEQFF
TRBV5-1,.,TRBJ1-1,.,TGCGCCAGCAGCTTGCAACGGCCGAACACTGAAGCTTTCTTT,CASSLQRPNTEAFF
TRBV6-5,.,TRBJ2-1,TRBD2,TGTGCCAGCATCAAACTAGCGGGAGGGTTAAATGAGCAGTTCTTC,CASIKLAGGLNEQFF
TRBV20-1,.,TRBJ2-1,.,TGCAGTGCTAAAAAAGGTCTGCGGAACTCCTACAATGAGCAGTTCTTC,CSAKKGLRNSYNEQFF
TRBV12-3/TRBV12-4,many,TRBJ1-2,TRBD1,TGCGCCAGCAGCCTGGGACAGGTCTATGGCTACACCTTC,CASSLGQVYGYTF
TRBV12-3/TRBV12-4,.,TRBJ1-6,TRBD1,TGTGCCAGCAGGCAGGGGGGCGCCTATAATTCACCCCTCCACTTT,CASRQGGAYNSPLHF
TRBV12-3/TRBV12-4,few,TRBJ1-5,.,TGTGCCAGCAGTTTACATCAGCAGCCCCAGCATTTT,CASSLHQQPQHF
TRBV27,.,TRBJ2-4,TRBD1,TGTGCCAGCAGTCAAAGGGACAGGGGGCTTTACATTCAGTACTTC,CASSQRDRGLYIQYF
TRBV6-5,few,TRBJ1-4,.,TGTGCCAGCAAAGGGAATTGGAGGGAACATGCTAATGAAAAACTGTTTTTT,CASKGNWREHANEKLFF
TRBV29-1,.,TRBJ2-3,.,TGCAGCGTTGAACGTGACTTAACAGATACGCAGTATTTT,CSVERDLTDTQYF
TRBV6-5,.,TRBJ2-6,.,TGTGCCAGCACACCGTACTCTGGGGCCAACGTCCTGACTTTC,CASTPYSGANVLTF
TRBV28,.,TRBJ1-6,TRBD1,TGTGCCAGCAGTTGGACAGGGGTTAATTCACCCCTCCACTTT,CASSWTGVNSPLHF
TRBV7-9,.,TRBJ2-5,.,TGTGCCAGCCGGACCTCCACGGAGACCCAGTACTTC,CASRTSTETQYF
TRBV20-1,.,TRBJ1-1,.,TGCAGTGCATCTCACAGGGACACTGAAGCTTTCTTT,CSASHRDTEAFF
TRBV20-1,few,TRBJ2-1,.,TGCAGTGCGACCTCCGGGACACCATACAATGAGCAGTTCTTC,CSATSGTPYNEQFF